The 15 T cell receptor beta chains listed next were all sequenced from one sample in a study of PD-L1 blockade in urothelial cancer. Sequencing was performed with immunoSEQ multiplex PCR; in TCRdb, only in-frame clones are kept and a portion is missing. The data show tens of thousands of clones, around 90% seen once. Time point noted: pretreatment peripheral blood. Sequencing was performed on PBMCs, taken around atezolizumab (anti-PD-L1) treatment. All receptors come from a woman in her fifties or sixties with urothelial cancer.

This chain connects TRBV19 to TRBJ1-2; no reliable D call. The CDR3 loop spans 14 amino acids. The V end lost 0 bases, the J end lost 4 bases, and 9 bases lay between the germline ends. Germline assignment: CDR1 LNHDA and CDR2 SQIVND (reference sequence). CDR3 residues: CASSIDLRVYGYTF. The DNA of the CDR3 is TGTGCCAGTAGTATAGATCTGAGGGTCTATGGCTACACCTTC. Full variable domain (remainder filled in from reference TRBV19 and TRBJ1-2): DGGITQSPKYLFRKEGQNVTLSCEQNLNHDAMYWYRQDPGQGLRLIYYSQIVNDFQKGDIAEGYSVSREKKESFPLTVTSAQKNPTAFYLCASSIDLRVYGYTFGSGTRLTVV.

This rearrangement joins TRBV15 to TRBJ2-7; TRBD2 matches 7 bases. This CDR3 has 15 amino acids. CDR1 and CDR2 (germline): LNHNV, YYDKDF (reference sequence). Trimming removed 3 bases from V and 1 base from J; junction bases left unmatched: 6. As DNA, the CDR3 is TGTGCCACCAGCAGGTGGGGAGGGGCATCCTACGAGCAGTACTTC. It codes for CATSRWGGASYEQYF.

This clone was observed a single time. The J gene is TRBJ2-6, the V gene TRBV2; the D gene is possibly TRBD2 (7 bases). Germline V lookup: CDR1 SNHLY, CDR2 FYNNEI. Trimming took 3 bases from V and 0 from J, leaving 15 bases between them. The CDR3 sequence is 18 residues long. The chain's CDR3 is CASSEGGRISSGANVLTF. CDR3 in DNA: TGTGCCAGCAGTGAGGGGGGGCGGATCAGCTCTGGGGCCAACGTCCTGACTTTC.

The gene calls are TRBV5-1 and TRBJ2-1; D might be TRBD1 (6 bases). The V and J ends lost 3 bases and 5 bases respectively, with 21 bases between them. Germline CDR1 SGHRS, CDR2 YFSETQ. The CDR3 is made up of 17 amino acids. The CDR3 spells CASSYRVVVQGHNEQFF. The CDR3 bases are TGCGCCAGCAGCTACAGGGTGGTAGTTCAGGGTCACAATGAGCAGTTCTTC.

The CDR3 DNA is TGTGCCAGCAGCTTGTTCCAGGGTGGGGACGAGCAGTACTTC. Amino acids: CASSLFQGGDEQYF. This sequence joins TRBV5-5 and TRBJ2-7; tentatively, D is TRBD1 (5 bases). The CDR3 covers 14 residues. Per the germline V gene, CDR1 is SGHKS and CDR2 is YYEKEE (reference sequence). V lost 1 base and J lost 5, with 13 bases in between. Looking up the rest from reference TRBV5-5 and TRBJ2-7 gives the full variable domain: DAGVTQSPTHLIKTRGQQVTLRCSPISGHKSVSWYQQVLGQGPQFIFQYYEKEERGRGNFPDRFSARQFPNYSSELNVNALLLGDSALYLCASSLFQGGDEQYFGPGTRLTVT.

The count of this clone is one. V is TRBV7-9 and J is TRBJ2-7; TRBD1 matches 10 bases. This CDR3 region has 15 residues. V dropped 4 bases and J dropped 4; count of bases not matched to a gene: 7. In germline, CDR1 is SEHNR, CDR2 FQNEAQ (reference sequence). The CDR3 sequence is CASSSSGQGVYEQYF. CDR3 in DNA: TGTGCCAGCAGCTCATCTGGACAGGGGGTTTACGAGCAGTACTTC.

The V gene is TRBV5-4, the J gene TRBJ2-3; D perhaps matches TRBD2 (6 bases). The CDR3 contains 16 residues. Trimming took 4 bases from V and 0 from J, leaving 15 bases between them. Germline V gene sequence: CDR1 SGHNT, CDR2 YYREEE (reference sequence). The CDR3 DNA reads as TGTGCCAGCAGCCCCGGGACTGATACTAGCACAGATACGCAGTATTTT. Its translation is CASSPGTDTSTDTQYF.

The rearrangement uses TRBV4-3 and TRBJ2-3; D could derive from TRBD1 or TRBD2 (6 bases each). This CDR3 has 15 amino acids. The germline gives CDR1 LGHNA, CDR2 YSLEER. V was clipped by 4 bases and J by 0 bases, with 11 bases between them. The CDR3 here is CASSLEGGSTDTQYF. The CDR3 nucleotides read TGCGCCAGCAGCCTAGAGGGGGGAAGCACAGATACGCAGTATTTT.

This chain joins TRBV9 and TRBJ2-7, with 8 positions matching TRBD1. The V gene's germline CDR1 is SGDLS and CDR2 YYNGEE. The trim removed 2 bases at V and 7 bases at J, leaving 8 bases unmatched. This CDR3 comprises 14 residues. The CDR3 DNA is TGTGCCAGCAGCGTGGGTTCGACAGGGGCAGAGCAGTACTTC. Amino acid sequence: CASSVGSTGAEQYF.

CDR3 sequence (DNA): TGTGCCAGCAGCTTACGGTCAGGGCAAGAGACCCAGTACTTC. Amino acids: CASSLRSGQETQYF. The rearrangement joins TRBV7-9 to TRBJ2-5; D perhaps matches TRBD1 (5 bases). Trimming took 2 bases from V and 2 from J, leaving 9 bases between them. The V gene's germline CDR1 is SEHNR and CDR2 FQNEAQ (reference sequence). The CDR3 length is 14 residues.

V is TRBV25-1 and J is TRBJ2-3; 8 bases fit TRBD2. Germline loops: CDR1 MGHDK, CDR2 SYGVNS. The CDR3 totals 15 residues. With 4 bases clipped from V and 3 bases from J, the junction kept 6 bases outside the gene matches. This CDR3 is CASSASGGTTDTQYF. CDR3 nucleotides: TGTGCCAGCAGTGCGAGCGGGGGAACAACAGATACGCAGTATTTT.

The rearrangement links TRBV7-2 to TRBJ2-1; possible D gene TRBD1, 6 bases. CDR1 and CDR2 (germline): SGHTA, FQGNSA. This CDR3 has 13 amino acids. The V and J ends lost 4 bases and 12 bases respectively, with 16 bases between them. CDR3 protein: CASSSQGHRLQFF. CDR3 nucleotide sequence: TGTGCCAGCAGCTCCCAGGGGCACCGACTGCAGTTCTTC.

A few counts support this clone. The V call is TRBV7-2, the J call TRBJ2-7, with TRBD2 as a possible D gene (6 bases). V shed 4 bases and J shed 8 bases, with 12 bases lying between them. The germline V gene encodes CDR1 SGHTA and CDR2 FQGNSA. The CDR3 has 12 amino acids. The CDR3 region is CASSSGGLKQYF. DNA for the CDR3: TGTGCCAGCAGCTCCGGGGGACTTAAGCAGTACTTC.

V usage is TRBV11-1 and J usage is TRBJ2-1, with 9 bases matching TRBD2. After removal of 6 bases from V and 4 bases from J, the junction contained 4 bases not matched to a gene. The CDR3 has 14 amino acids. The germline gives CDR1 SGHAT, CDR2 FQDESV (reference sequence). As DNA, the CDR3 is TGTGCCAGCAGTTCAGCGGGGGGTTACAATGAGCAGTTCTTC. It translates to CASSSAGGYNEQFF.

This chain joins TRBV4-3 and TRBJ2-2, with TRBD2 matching 9 bases. V was clipped by 6 bases and J by 5 bases; unmatched bases: 16. Germline assignment: CDR1 LGHNA and CDR2 YSLEER. The CDR3 is made up of 18 amino acids. The CDR3 is CASSPQFAGGPVTGELFF. The CDR3 DNA follows: TGCGCCAGCAGTCCTCAGTTCGCGGGAGGGCCAGTTACCGGGGAGCTGTTTTTT.